The 5 T cell receptor beta chains below were found in one sample sequenced in a study of blood T cells in healthy people across ages (dated by TCRdb to the mid-2010s). Receptor libraries were prepared by 5' RACE. The listed sequencing device is Illumina HiSeq 2500. A second PCR of about 6 to 11 cycles was run with a J-beta primer mix and a sample-barcoded 5' primer. The public reads were reanalyzed by TCRdb: fastp trimming at Q25, MiXCR alignment, in-frame beta chains only. One record per CDR3 amino acid sequence lists the most common genes and DNA. The sample table records 500,000 to 600,000 distinct CDR3 sequences; roughly 29% of these occur just once. Around 20% of the sample is held by the ten biggest clonotypes. Sequencing was performed on blood. These receptor sequences come from an older woman in good health.

The rearrangement links TRBV12-3 or TRBV12-4 to TRBJ2-3; D is unresolved. The CDR3 is made up of 13 amino acids. Trimming took off 5 bases at V and 4 bases at J, with 10 bases between the two ends. CDR3 DNA sequence: TGTGCCAGCAGTCGTGGGCCCGCAGATACGCAGTATTTT. Translation: CASSRGPADTQYF.

This clonotype was seen a handful of times. The rearrangement joins TRBV6-6 to TRBJ1-2; 9 positions agree with TRBD1. Trimming at V came to 6 bases and at J to 3 bases, leaving 5 bases not matched to a gene. This CDR3 contains 14 residues. The germline V gene has CDR1 MNHNY and CDR2 SVGAGI (reference sequence). CDR3 in amino acids: CASRKGQGYYGYTF. Here the CDR3 DNA reads TGTGCCAGCAGAAAGGGACAGGGTTACTATGGCTACACCTTC.

This chain uses TRBV7-2 with TRBJ1-2; 7 bases match TRBD1. After removal of 8 bases from V and 2 bases from J, the junction contained 14 bases not matched to a gene. CDR1 is SGHTA and CDR2 is FQGNSA in the germline V gene. The CDR3 consists of 16 residues. CDR3 in DNA: TGTGCCAGCGGCCTATGGACAGGCCGAGGGAACTATGGCTACACCTTC. Translation gives CASGLWTGRGNYGYTF.

At least ten counts were recorded for this clonotype. The rearrangement joins TRBV7-9 to TRBJ2-7; D is uncertain. The CDR3 totals 14 residues. The germline V gene encodes CDR1 SEHNR and CDR2 FQNEAQ (reference sequence). Trimming took 7 bases from V and 4 from J, leaving 17 bases between them. The CDR3 DNA reads as TGTGCCAGCACCTCCGGTCGAGGTTTTTACGAGCAGTACTTC. Protein: CASTSGRGFYEQYF. Full variable domain (remainder filled in from reference TRBV7-9 and TRBJ2-7): DTGVSQNPRHKITKRGQNVTFRCDPISEHNRLYWYRQTLGQGPEFLTYFQNEAQLEKSRLLSDRFSAERPKGSFSTLEIQRTEQGDSAMYLCASTSGRGFYEQYFGPGTRLTVT.

This clonotype occurred a few times. The J gene is TRBJ1-1, the V gene TRBV7-9, with D possibly TRBD1 on 5 matching bases. Trimming removed 5 bases at V and 2 bases at J, with 18 bases between. Germline loops: CDR1 SEHNR, CDR2 FQNEAQ (reference sequence). This CDR3 contains 16 residues. The CDR3 DNA follows: TGTGCCAGCAGCGGACTAGGGACCCCGACAAACACTGAAGCTTTCTTT. Amino acids: CASSGLGTPTNTEAFF. The full variable domain, rest sourced from reference TRBV7-9 and TRBJ1-1, is DTGVSQNPRHKITKRGQNVTFRCDPISEHNRLYWYRQTLGQGPEFLTYFQNEAQLEKSRLLSDRFSAERPKGSFSTLEIQRTEQGDSAMYLCASSGLGTPTNTEAFFGQGTRLTVV.